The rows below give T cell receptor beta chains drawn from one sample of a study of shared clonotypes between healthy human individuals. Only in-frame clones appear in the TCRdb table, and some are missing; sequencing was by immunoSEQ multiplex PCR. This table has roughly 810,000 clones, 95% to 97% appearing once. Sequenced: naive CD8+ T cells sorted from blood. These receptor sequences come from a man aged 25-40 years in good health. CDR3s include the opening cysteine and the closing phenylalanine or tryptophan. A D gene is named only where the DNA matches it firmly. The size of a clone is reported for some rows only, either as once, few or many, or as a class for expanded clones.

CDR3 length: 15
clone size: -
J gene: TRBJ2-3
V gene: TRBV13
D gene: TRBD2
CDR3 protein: CASSPPSGERDTQYF
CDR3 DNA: TGTGCCAGCAGCCCCCCTAGCGGCGAGAGGGATACGCAGTATTTT

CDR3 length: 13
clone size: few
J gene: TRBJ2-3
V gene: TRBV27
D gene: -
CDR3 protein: CASSLTITDTQYF
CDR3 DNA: TGTGCCAGCAGTTTAACAATCACAGATACGCAGTATTTT

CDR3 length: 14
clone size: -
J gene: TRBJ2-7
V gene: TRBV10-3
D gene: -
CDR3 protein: CAISESGRADEQYF
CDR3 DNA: TGTGCCATCAGTGAGTCTGGCAGGGCGGACGAGCAGTACTTC

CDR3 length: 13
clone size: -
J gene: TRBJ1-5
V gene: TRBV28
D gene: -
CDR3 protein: CASSLSLNQPQHF
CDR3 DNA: TGTGCCAGCAGTTTGTCGCTCAATCAGCCCCAGCATTTT

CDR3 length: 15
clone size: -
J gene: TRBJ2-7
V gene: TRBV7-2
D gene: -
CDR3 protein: CASSHLGGLDYEQYF
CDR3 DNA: TGTGCCAGCAGCCACCTGGGGGGGCTAGACTACGAGCAGTACTTC

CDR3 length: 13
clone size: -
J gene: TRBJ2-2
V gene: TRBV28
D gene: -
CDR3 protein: CASTLTGYGELFF
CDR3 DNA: TGTGCCAGCACCCTGACAGGATACGGGGAGCTGTTTTTT

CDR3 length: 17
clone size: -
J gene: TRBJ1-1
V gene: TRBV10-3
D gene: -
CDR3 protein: CAISESMGEGWNTEAFF
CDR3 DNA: TGTGCCATCAGTGAGTCGATGGGGGAGGGCTGGAACACTGAAGCTTTCTTT

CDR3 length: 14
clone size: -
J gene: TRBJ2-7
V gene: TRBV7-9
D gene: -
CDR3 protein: CASSPKGPPYEQYF
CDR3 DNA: TGTGCCAGCAGCCCGAAGGGACCACCCTACGAGCAGTACTTC

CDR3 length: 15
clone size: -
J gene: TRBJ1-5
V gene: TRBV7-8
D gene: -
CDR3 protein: CASSPNPGRNQPQHF
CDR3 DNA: TGTGCCAGCAGCCCCAACCCAGGGAGGAATCAGCCCCAGCATTTT

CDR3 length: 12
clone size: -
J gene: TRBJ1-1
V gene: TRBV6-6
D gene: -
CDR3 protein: CASSLGDTEAFF
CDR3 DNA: TGTGCCAGCAGCCTGGGGGACACTGAAGCTTTCTTT

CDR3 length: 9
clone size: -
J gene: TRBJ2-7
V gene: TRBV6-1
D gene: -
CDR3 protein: CATESGQYF
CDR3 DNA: TGTGCCACCGAGTCGGGACAGTACTTC

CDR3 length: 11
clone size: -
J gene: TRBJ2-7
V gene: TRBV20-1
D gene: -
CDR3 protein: CSALLNYEQYF
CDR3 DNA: TGCAGTGCTCTCCTAAACTACGAGCAGTACTTC

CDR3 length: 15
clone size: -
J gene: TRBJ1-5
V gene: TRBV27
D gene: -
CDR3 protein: CASSLGMRRDQPQHF
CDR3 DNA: TGTGCCAGCAGTTTAGGGATGAGACGAGATCAGCCCCAGCATTTT

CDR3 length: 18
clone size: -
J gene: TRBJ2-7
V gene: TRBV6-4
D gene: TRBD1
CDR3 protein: CASSVSISGTGGFYEQYF
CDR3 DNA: TGTGCCAGCAGTGTCTCGATAAGTGGGACAGGGGGCTTCTACGAGCAGTACTTC